The subject of this entry is one T cell receptor (beta chain). No antigen is known for it. 60 Vbeta and 13 Jbeta primers were used in PCR. Sequenced by immunoSEQ multiplex PCR; TCRdb stores in-frame clones only, minus some. The data hold about 230,000 clones, with roughly 73% observed a single time. J was trimmed by 9 bases and V by 4 bases; bases with no gene match: 5. In germline, CDR1 is SGDLS, CDR2 YYNGEE. The CDR3 loop spans 14 amino acids. The data originate from a study of cytomegalovirus exposure and HLA in healthy donors. Study outcomes and limitations: One variant, a missense change in DCLRE1C, was linked in a later analysis to TCR beta V- and J-gene trimming. In presence/absence analyses, roughly uniform sequencing depth across donors was assumed. As was reported, the classifier diagnosed cytomegalovirus status with high specificity and sensitivity.

The genes are TRBV9 and TRBJ2-5; 14 bases map to TRBD2. Sequenced material: PBMCs. The sequence derives from a boy between 10 and 17 years old in good health and CMV-seronegative. The CDR3 DNA reads TGTGCCAGCAGCAAGGGACTAGCGGGGGATGCCCAGTACTTC. This sequence encodes CASSKGLAGDAQYF.